Detailed here is one TCR beta chain. As yet, its antigen is unknown. The source of the sample is a study of CD8 T cells in Susac syndrome. The RNA, roughly 0.45 to 1 ug, was put through reverse transcription using random hexamers. Amplification of TCR beta CDR3 across 54 Vbeta and 13 Jbeta was performed with immunoSEQ multiplex PCR. Each CDR3 protein gets one entry after TCRdb re-called the immunoSEQ multiplex PCR reads with MiXCR. The sample has about 100,000 distinct CDR3 sequences; about 93% are singletons. Overall study findings and caveats: As the study acknowledged, the number of individuals in its TCR sequencing and HLA analysis was relatively small.

High-throughput TCR beta sequencing covered peripheral CD8+ and CD4+ T cells. FACS was used to enrich TEMRA cells, whereas the CD8+ and CD4+ T cells were obtained by negative isolation. This CDR3 region has 15 residues. Trimming stripped 1 base from V and 5 bases from J, with 12 bases between. Germline loops: CDR1 SGDLS, CDR2 YYNGEE. Sequenced input: CD8+ T cells from PBMCs. This chain links TRBV9 with TRBJ2-2; D perhaps matches TRBD2 (7 bases). The TCR originated in a human donor in good health. CDR3 bases: TGTGCCAGCAGCGTATGGGGGGGGCAAACCGGGGAGCTGTTTTTT. It yields the protein CASSVWGGQTGELFF.